A selection of T cell receptor beta chains follows, all from one sample in a study of blood T cells in healthy people across ages. Via MiXCR, TCRdb re-called the 5' RACE reads, giving one row per CDR3 protein. The data contain 630,000 or so distinct CDR3 sequences, approximately 29% of them seen just once; the ten biggest clones take up 15% to 19%. The sequenced sample consisted of blood. The receptors shown here come from a woman over 75 in good health. The CDR3 runs from the conserved cysteine through the conserved F or W. Fields, in order: clone size, V gene, D gene, CDR3 length, J gene, CDR3 protein, CDR3 DNA. A D gene is named only where the DNA matches it firmly. Clone sizes are given selectively: once, few, many, or a class where the clone is expanded.

size: many
V: TRBV4-1
D: .
length: 15
J: TRBJ2-1
CDR3: CASSPSLDVYNEQFF
DNA: TGCGCCAGCAGCCCTTCCCTTGACGTTTACAATGAGCAGTTCTTC

size: .
V: TRBV20-1
D: .
length: 9
J: TRBJ1-1
CDR3: CARGSEAFF
DNA: TGTGCTAGAGGGAGTGAAGCTTTCTTT

size: .
V: TRBV6-5
D: TRBD1
length: 15
J: TRBJ2-3
CDR3: CASSYATGPTDTQYF
DNA: TGTGCCAGCAGTTACGCGACAGGGCCCACAGATACGCAGTATTTT

size: .
V: TRBV29-1
D: .
length: 11
J: TRBJ1-1
CDR3: CSVYMNTEAFF
DNA: TGCAGCGTCTACATGAACACTGAAGCTTTCTTT

size: many
V: TRBV5-6
D: .
length: 13
J: TRBJ1-2
CDR3: CASSWRTRHGYTF
DNA: TGTGCCAGCAGCTGGAGGACCCGCCATGGCTACACCTTC

size: .
V: TRBV20-1
D: TRBD1
length: 14
J: TRBJ1-2
CDR3: CSAAVRDRGYGYTF
DNA: TGCAGTGCTGCCGTCCGGGACAGGGGGTATGGCTACACCTTC

size: .
V: TRBV7-6
D: TRBD2
length: 15
J: TRBJ2-1
CDR3: CAISLGGSSYNEQFF
DNA: TGTGCCATCAGCTTAGGCGGGAGCTCCTACAATGAGCAGTTCTTC

size: .
V: TRBV28
D: .
length: 15
J: TRBJ2-7
CDR3: CASSFGTTRGYEQYF
DNA: TGTGCCAGCAGTTTTGGAACTACTAGGGGATACGAGCAGTACTTC

size: many
V: TRBV7-9
D: .
length: 15
J: TRBJ2-1
CDR3: CASSLAADLYNEQFF
DNA: TGTGCCAGCAGCTTAGCAGCGGACCTCTACAATGAGCAGTTCTTC

size: .
V: TRBV5-1
D: TRBD1
length: 15
J: TRBJ2-7
CDR3: CASSPSPTTGGEQYF
DNA: TGCGCCAGCAGCCCCTCCCCGACAACAGGGGGCGAGCAGTACTTC